This T cell receptor (beta chain) was captured in a study of T cell responses to AZD1222 COVID-19 vaccine. Assay: immunoSEQ multiplex PCR; the TCRdb copy retains only in-frame clones and omits some. Among around 130,000 clones, 80% to 95% were seen once, and the ten largest hold 3.1%. This sequence was found in an adult in good health. The sequenced sample was peripheral blood, obtained on day 0 of AZD1222 vaccination.

The CDR3 DNA follows: TGCGCCAGCAGCTTGGCCCGGGACCCGAACACTGAAGCTTTCTTT. Protein product: CASSLARDPNTEAFF. This rearrangement joins TRBV5-1 to TRBJ1-1; D might be TRBD1 (5 bases). Trimming stripped 0 bases from V and 1 base from J, with 10 bases between. The CDR3 covers 15 residues. Germline V CDR1 and CDR2: SGHRS, YFSETQ.